This TCR beta chain originates from a study of long-term antiretroviral therapy in people with HIV. The V and J ends lost 6 bases and 7 bases, in that order; junction bases with no gene match: 13. Germline V CDR1 and CDR2: MNHEY, SMNVEV (reference sequence). CDR3 length: 16 residues. At survey level, the immunoSEQ assay was run in its v3.0 version. The data were produced by immunoSEQ multiplex PCR, yet TCRdb's version contains in-frame clones alone and is incomplete. Of about 28,000 clones listed, roughly 78% are singletons. The source is a man aged 40-50 years with HIV. The sequences come from unsorted PBMCs, collected 0.3 years after starting antiretroviral therapy. V gene TRBV27 combines with J gene TRBJ1-5, with 9 bases that match TRBD1. The CDR3 sequence is CASSQGTGRVGQPQHF. The CDR3 nucleotides read TGTGCCAGCAGCCAAGGGACAGGGCGGGTGGGGCAGCCCCAGCATTTT.